These 13 T cell receptor beta chains were all obtained from the same sample, sequenced in a study of T cell responses to AZD1222 COVID-19 vaccine. Using immunoSEQ multiplex PCR, the repertoire was profiled, and TCRdb retains in-frame clones only, with some absent. Of some 80,000 clones in the sample, roughly 80% are singletons; the top ten hold about 25%. The sample here was peripheral blood, taken 28 days after the second dose of the MenACWY control vaccine. These receptors originate from an adult who received the MenACWY meningococcal vaccine as a control.

The chain carries TRBV15 and TRBJ2-3; 11 positions agree with TRBD2. This CDR3 has 17 residues. Trimming at V came to 2 bases and at J to 1 base, leaving 5 bases not matched to a gene. CDR1 and CDR2 from the germline V gene are LNHNV and YYDKDF (reference sequence). This CDR3 reads CATSRRILAGGTDTQYF. In nucleotides, the CDR3 is TGTGCCACCAGCAGACGAATACTAGCGGGGGGCACAGATACGCAGTATTTT.

The gene calls are TRBV5-1 and TRBJ1-4, with 7 nucleotides matching TRBD1. Germline CDR1 reads SGHRS; CDR2 reads YFSETQ. CDR3 length equals 13 residues. With V trimmed by 6 bases and J by 8 bases, 7 bases remained unmatched. The CDR3 reads CASTAGGEEKLFF. For the CDR3, the DNA is TGCGCCAGCACGGCAGGGGGTGAGGAAAAACTGTTTTTT.

The chain has TRBV6-5 and TRBJ2-3; the D is unclear. CDR3 length: 15 residues. Germline values: CDR1 MNHEY, CDR2 SVGAGI. Trimming removed 6 bases at V and 0 bases at J, with 13 bases between. The CDR3, as DNA: TGTGCCAGCAGACCACTACTTTCTAGCACAGATACGCAGTATTTT. It is translated as CASRPLLSSTDTQYF.

The V call is TRBV6-6, the J call TRBJ2-7; 8 nucleotides line up with TRBD1. J was trimmed by 2 bases and V by 5 bases; bases with no gene match: 5. Germline-derived CDR1 and CDR2 are MNHNY and SVGAGI (reference sequence). This CDR3 comprises 14 residues. CDR3 loop: CASSETGVTYEQYF. CDR3 bases: TGTGCCAGCAGTGAGACAGGGGTCACCTACGAGCAGTACTTC.

The chain recombines TRBV2 with TRBJ2-3; D ambiguous. The germline V gene has CDR1 SNHLY and CDR2 FYNNEI. The CDR3 sequence is 12 residues long. V shed 6 bases and J shed 4 bases, with 8 bases lying between them. The CDR3 spells CASSLNADTQYF. The CDR3 coding sequence is TGTGCCAGCAGCCTAAATGCAGATACGCAGTATTTT. Supplemented by reference TRBV2 and TRBJ2-3, the full variable domain reads EPEVTQTPSHQVTQMGQEVILRCVPISNHLYFYWYRQILGQKVEFLVSFYNNEISEKSEIFDDQFSVERPDGSNFTLKIRSTKLEDSAMYFCASSLNADTQYFGPGTRLTVL.

This chain connects TRBV30 to TRBJ2-1; TRBD1 or TRBD2 may be the D gene (5 bases each). V lost 4 bases to trimming and J lost 0 bases, with 16 bases between them. Germline V lookup: CDR1 GTSNPN, CDR2 SVGIG (reference sequence). This CDR3 has 16 amino acids. The CDR3 sequence: CAWTTTGLSSYNEQFF. In DNA form, the CDR3 reads TGTGCCTGGACAACAACGGGGCTCAGCTCCTACAATGAGCAGTTCTTC.

The chain links TRBV4-1 to TRBJ1-4; 11 nucleotides match TRBD1. Germline trimming cut 1 base from V and 7 bases from J; bases unmatched to any gene: 11. CDR1 is MGHRA, CDR2 YSYEKL, per germline. The CDR3 sequence is 18 residues long. The DNA for the CDR3 is TGCGCCAGCAGCCAAGGGACAGGGGGCTCCGAAGTTGGTGAAAAACTGTTTTTT. This translates into CASSQGTGGSEVGEKLFF.

In this sample, this clone turned up a few times. The genes are TRBV7-3 and TRBJ2-5; TRBD2 might be the D (5 bases). CDR1 and CDR2 (germline): SGHTA, FQGTGA. The CDR3 loop spans 13 amino acids. V was shortened by 5 bases and J by 10 bases, with 17 bases between the two germline ends. The CDR3, as DNA: TGTGCCAGCAGCCCGGCATCTGGAGGTATCCAGTACTTC. Protein sequence: CASSPASGGIQYF.

Only one count was recorded for this clone. This chain joins TRBV3-1 (or the pseudogene TRBV3-2) and TRBJ2-7, with 7 bases aligning to TRBD2. V lost 4 bases, J lost 2 bases, and 11 bases stayed unmatched. Per germline, CDR1 LGHDT and CDR2 YNNKEL (reference sequence). The CDR3 is made up of 16 amino acids. Written as DNA, the CDR3 is TGTGCCAGCAGCCCCTCTCGGGGGGAGGGGACCTACGAGCAGTACTTC. It translates to CASSPSRGEGTYEQYF.

The genes are TRBV3-1 (or the pseudogene TRBV3-2) and TRBJ1-4, with no clear D. V shed 4 bases and J shed 5 bases, with 17 bases lying between them. Germline CDR1 is LGHDT and CDR2 is YNNKEL (reference sequence). CDR3 length: 16 amino acids. The CDR3 nucleotides read TGTGCCAGCAGCCTTGGACCCTTTTCCCCAAATGAAAAACTGTTTTTT. Amino acid sequence: CASSLGPFSPNEKLFF.

The rearrangement joins TRBV27 to TRBJ2-6; 8 nucleotides agree with TRBD1. Germline V lookup: CDR1 MNHEY, CDR2 SMNVEV (reference sequence). J lost 1 base, V lost 4 bases, and 9 bases had no gene match. The CDR3 has 18 residues. CDR3 protein: CASSSRQGRWSGANVLTF. The DNA of the CDR3 is TGTGCCAGCAGTTCGCGACAGGGGAGGTGGTCTGGGGCCAACGTCCTGACTTTC.

The chain is built from TRBV30 and TRBJ2-7; D tentatively reads TRBD1 or TRBD2 (6 bases each). This CDR3 region has 11 residues. Germline V gene data show CDR1 as GTSNPN and CDR2 as SVGIG (reference sequence). Trimming left V 0 bases short and J 12 bases short, with 12 bases between. The CDR3 spells CAWSVGGPRYF. The DNA of the CDR3 is TGTGCCTGGAGTGTTGGGGGGCCCAGGTACTTC.

The chain combines TRBV7-8 with TRBJ1-4, with TRBD1 identical over 11 bases. The CDR3 has 15 residues. Germline V lookup: CDR1 SGHVS, CDR2 FQNEAQ. The V and J ends lost 5 bases and 7 bases, in that order; junction bases with no gene match: 6. The CDR3 reads CASSPRTGGGEKLFF. The CDR3 coding sequence is TGTGCCAGCAGCCCCCGGACAGGGGGCGGTGAAAAACTGTTTTTT.